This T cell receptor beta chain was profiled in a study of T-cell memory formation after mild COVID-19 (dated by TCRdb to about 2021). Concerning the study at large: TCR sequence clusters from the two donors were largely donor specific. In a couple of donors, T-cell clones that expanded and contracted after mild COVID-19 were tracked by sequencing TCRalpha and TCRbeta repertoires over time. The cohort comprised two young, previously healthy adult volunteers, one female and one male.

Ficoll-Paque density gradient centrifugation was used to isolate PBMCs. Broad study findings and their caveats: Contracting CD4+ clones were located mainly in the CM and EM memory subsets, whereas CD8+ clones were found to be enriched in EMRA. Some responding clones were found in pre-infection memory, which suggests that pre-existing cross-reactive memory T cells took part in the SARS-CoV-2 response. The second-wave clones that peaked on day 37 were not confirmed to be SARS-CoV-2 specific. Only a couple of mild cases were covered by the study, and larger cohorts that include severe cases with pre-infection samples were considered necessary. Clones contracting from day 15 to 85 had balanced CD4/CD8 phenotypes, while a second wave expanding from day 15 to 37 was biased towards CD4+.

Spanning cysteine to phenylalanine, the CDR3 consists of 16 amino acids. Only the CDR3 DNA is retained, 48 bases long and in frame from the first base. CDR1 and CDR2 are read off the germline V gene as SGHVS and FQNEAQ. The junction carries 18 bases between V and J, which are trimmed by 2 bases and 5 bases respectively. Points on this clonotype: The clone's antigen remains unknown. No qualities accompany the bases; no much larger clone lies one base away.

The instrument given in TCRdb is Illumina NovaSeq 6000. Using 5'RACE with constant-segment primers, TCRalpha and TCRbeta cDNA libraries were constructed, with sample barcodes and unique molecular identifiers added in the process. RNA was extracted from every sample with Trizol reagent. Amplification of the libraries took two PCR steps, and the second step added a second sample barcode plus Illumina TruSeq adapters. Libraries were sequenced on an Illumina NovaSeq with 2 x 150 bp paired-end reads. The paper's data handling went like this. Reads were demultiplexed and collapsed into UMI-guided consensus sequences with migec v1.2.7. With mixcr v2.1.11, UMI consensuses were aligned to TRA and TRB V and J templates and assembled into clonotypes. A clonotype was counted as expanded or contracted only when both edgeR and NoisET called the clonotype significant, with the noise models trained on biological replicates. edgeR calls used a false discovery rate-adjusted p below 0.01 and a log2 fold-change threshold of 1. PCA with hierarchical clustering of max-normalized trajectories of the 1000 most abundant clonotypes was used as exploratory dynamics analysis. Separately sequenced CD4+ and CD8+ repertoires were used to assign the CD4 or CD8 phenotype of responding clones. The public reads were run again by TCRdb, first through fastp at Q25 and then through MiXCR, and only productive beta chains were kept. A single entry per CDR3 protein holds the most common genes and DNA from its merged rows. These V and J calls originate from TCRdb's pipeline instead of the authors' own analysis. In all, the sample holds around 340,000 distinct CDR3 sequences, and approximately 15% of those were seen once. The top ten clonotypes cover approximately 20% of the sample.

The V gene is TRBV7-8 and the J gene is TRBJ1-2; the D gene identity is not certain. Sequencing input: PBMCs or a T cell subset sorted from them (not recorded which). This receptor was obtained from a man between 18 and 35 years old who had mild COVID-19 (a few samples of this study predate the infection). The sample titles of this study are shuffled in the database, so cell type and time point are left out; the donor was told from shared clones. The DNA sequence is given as TGTGCCAGCAGCTTAAGAGTTAATAAGGTTACATATGGCTACACCTTC. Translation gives CASSLRVNKVTYGYTF.